This T cell receptor (beta chain) appears in the sequencing data of a study of blood T cell repertoires in COVID-19. Study-wide context: Acute and convalescent COVID-19 samples came from the United States, Italy and Spain. T cells, B-cell-depleted T cells, or PBMCs provided the cDNA or gDNA that served as material.

The Seattle patients, enrolled during active infection, were followed longitudinally. In the original processing: Nucleated cell number was recorded as an estimate derived from reference gene primer amplification. Profiling relied on immunoSEQ multiplex PCR, and the TCRdb table lists in-frame clones only, not all of them. For V, J and clone size, that table is used; D and trimming come from the DNA. The repertoire includes 300,000 to 400,000 clones, around 90% of them detected once, and around 8.9% sits in the top ten. Deletions cut 6 bases from V and 1 base from J, with 16 bases between. The CDR3 has 16 residues. Germline CDR1 MNHNY, CDR2 SVGAGI (reference sequence).

Material for sequencing was peripheral blood. The clonotype comes from a man aged 30-40 years with COVID-19, enrolled during active disease. V gene TRBV6-6 combines with J gene TRBJ1-5, with D perhaps matching TRBD1 (5 bases). The CDR3 bases are TGTGCCAGCAGCCCCATCAGGGCGGGAAGCAATCAGCCCCAGCATTTT. This gives the protein CASSPIRAGSNQPQHF.